This T cell receptor beta chain was captured by sequencing in a study of T cell responses to AZD1222 COVID-19 vaccine. V lost 5 bases and J lost 4, with 14 bases in between. The germline gives CDR1 MNHEY, CDR2 SVGAGI. The CDR3 is 14 residues long. This clone was seen once. TCRdb's copy holds only in-frame clones and misses some; the assay was immunoSEQ multiplex PCR. The repertoire holds fewer than 180,000 clones, with 85% to 95% as singletons. This sequence was found in an adult in good health. The specimen comprised peripheral blood, sampled on day 0 of AZD1222 vaccination. J is TRBJ1-1 and V is TRBV6-5, with D perhaps matching TRBD1 (6 bases). The CDR3 loop is CASSPEGVSTEAFF. As DNA, the CDR3 is TGTGCCAGCAGTCCCGAGGGGGTTTCCACTGAAGCTTTCTTT.